This is a list of T cell receptor beta chains from one sample in a study of identical twins. TCRdb used MiXCR to reprocess the 5' RACE reads, holding one entry per CDR3 protein. This table has hundreds of thousands of distinct CDR3 sequences, roughly 20% appearing once. This sample also belongs to another study, concerning T cells expressing NK-cell markers.

The sample taken for sequencing was PBMCs. These TCRs come from a woman between 18 and 29 years old in good health. The CDR3 runs from the conserved cysteine through the conserved F or W. A D gene is named only where the DNA matches it firmly. The listing skips clone size in some rows; elsewhere it reads once, few, many or a size class.

CDR3aa,CDR3nt,v_gene,j_gene,d_gene,abundance
CASRLFSGTTDTQYF,TGTGCCAGCCGGCTTTTCTCCGGGACCACAGATACGCAGTATTTT,TRBV7-2,TRBJ2-3,.,few
CAIRQGPTKPYEQYF,TGTGCCATCAGGCAGGGACCAACAAAACCCTACGAGCAGTACTTC,TRBV10-3,TRBJ2-7,.,.
CASSLDANEQFF,TGTGCCAGCAGCTTGGACGCGAATGAGCAGTTCTTC,TRBV5-1,TRBJ2-1,.,many
CASSVRIPGTSGKNEQFF,TGTGCCAGCAGTGTCCGTATACCCGGGACTAGCGGGAAAAATGAGCAGTTCTTC,TRBV12-3/TRBV12-4,TRBJ2-1,TRBD2,.
CASSQDWGAGGNNEQFF,TGTGCCAGCAGCCAAGATTGGGGCGCGGGGGGGAACAATGAGCAGTTCTTC,TRBV4-2,TRBJ2-1,TRBD2,many
CASRPGISYEQYF,TGCGCCAGCAGACCCGGGATCTCCTACGAGCAGTACTTC,TRBV5-1,TRBJ2-7,.,.
CAIRGDRAYEQYF,TGTGCCATCAGGGGGGACAGAGCCTACGAGCAGTACTTC,TRBV10-3,TRBJ2-7,TRBD1,.
CASSLGGPLEEQFF,TGCGCCAGCAGCTTGGGGGGGCCTTTGGAGGAGCAGTTCTTC,TRBV5-1,TRBJ2-1,.,few
CSESDGAEAFF,TGCAGCGAATCCGACGGAGCTGAAGCTTTCTTT,TRBV29-1,TRBJ1-1,.,few
CATSGPSTDTQYF,TGTGCCACTTCGGGTCCTAGCACAGATACGCAGTATTTT,TRBV24-1,TRBJ2-3,.,.
CASRTGTGTGELFF,TGTGCCAGCAGAACCGGGACAGGGACCGGGGAGCTGTTTTTT,TRBV12-3/TRBV12-4,TRBJ2-2,TRBD1,.
CASSLVPGGLNNEQFF,TGTGCCAGCAGCTTGGTTCCAGGGGGACTAAACAATGAGCAGTTCTTC,TRBV5-5,TRBJ2-1,.,few
CASSSGVQETQYF,TGTGCCAGCAGTTCGGGGGTCCAAGAGACCCAGTACTTC,TRBV11-2,TRBJ2-5,.,few
CASRRRGPSSEQFF,TGTGCCAGCCGAAGAAGGGGTCCGTCCAGTGAGCAGTTCTTC,TRBV5-6,TRBJ2-1,.,.
CAISESAAESGYTF,TGTGCCATCAGTGAGTCTGCGGCAGAGAGTGGCTACACCTTC,TRBV10-3,TRBJ1-2,.,few
CASSLPGQNTGELFF,TGCGCCAGCAGCCTACCGGGACAGAACACCGGGGAGCTGTTTTTT,TRBV5-1,TRBJ2-2,.,once
CSASRDRGGEQYF,TGCAGTGCATCGCGGGACAGGGGAGGCGAGCAGTACTTC,TRBV20-1,TRBJ2-7,TRBD1,many
CASSLGPGTTPYEQYF,TGCGCCAGCAGCTTGGGGCCCGGGACAACCCCCTACGAGCAGTACTTC,TRBV5-1,TRBJ2-7,.,.
CASSRGLGEGYNEQFF,TGTGCCAGCAGTCGGGGTTTGGGGGAAGGGTACAATGAGCAGTTCTTC,TRBV6-2/TRBV6-3,TRBJ2-1,.,.
CASSFLGAGDEQFF,TGCGCCAGCAGCTTTTTGGGGGCGGGAGATGAGCAGTTCTTC,TRBV5-1,TRBJ2-1,.,few
CASSLEGTAGTEAFF,TGTGCCAGCAGTTTAGAAGGGACAGCGGGGACTGAAGCTTTCTTT,TRBV12-3/TRBV12-4,TRBJ1-1,TRBD1,few
CASRGRTGELFF,TGTGCCAGCAGAGGAAGAACCGGGGAGCTGTTTTTT,TRBV6-5,TRBJ2-2,.,few
CASTWTGNTDTQYF,TGTGCCAGCACGTGGACAGGGAACACAGATACGCAGTATTTT,TRBV27,TRBJ2-3,TRBD1,few
CASSLRGNHEQYF,TGTGCCAGCAGCCTGAGGGGAAACCACGAGCAGTACTTC,TRBV5-6,TRBJ2-7,.,.
CASSLAGGASSDTQYF,TGTGCCAGCAGCTTAGCCGGAGGAGCTAGTTCAGATACGCAGTATTTT,TRBV7-2,TRBJ2-3,.,few
CSADRVGAGANEQFF,TGCAGTGCCGACCGAGTAGGCGCCGGGGCCAATGAGCAGTTCTTC,TRBV20-1,TRBJ2-1,.,few
CSARDTGVEDYGYTF,TGCAGTGCTAGGGATACAGGGGTTGAGGACTATGGCTACACCTTC,TRBV20-1,TRBJ1-2,TRBD1,.
CSNEGSTEAFF,TGCAGCAACGAGGGAAGCACTGAAGCTTTCTTT,TRBV29-1,TRBJ1-1,.,.
CSARRRAQETQYF,TGCAGTGCTAGACGTCGAGCGCAAGAGACCCAGTACTTC,TRBV20-1,TRBJ2-5,.,.
CSAMVGSGQETQYF,TGCAGTGCTATGGTCGGTAGCGGCCAAGAGACCCAGTACTTC,TRBV20-1,TRBJ2-5,.,many
CATSTRSDTQYF,TGTGCCACCAGTACACGGTCAGATACGCAGTATTTT,TRBV24-1,TRBJ2-3,.,many
CASSSGRQGDRQHTF,TGCGCCAGCAGCTCGGGACGACAGGGAGACCGTCAGCACACCTTC,TRBV5-1,TRBJ1-2,TRBD1,once
CSASQGVREQFF,TGCAGTGCTAGCCAGGGGGTTCGAGAGCAGTTCTTC,TRBV20-1,TRBJ2-1,TRBD1,few
CASSSTDRGFF,TGTGCCAGCAGCTCGACAGATCGGGGATTCTTC,TRBV7-9,TRBJ2-1,.,.
CASEGRNSYEQYF,TGTGCCAGCGAAGGACGGAATTCCTACGAGCAGTACTTC,TRBV6-2/TRBV6-3,TRBJ2-7,.,.
CSAREDSAYGYTF,TGCAGTGCTAGAGAGGACAGCGCCTATGGCTACACCTTC,TRBV20-1,TRBJ1-2,.,.
CASGVSGSTDTQYF,TGCGCCAGCGGGGTTAGCGGTAGCACAGATACGCAGTATTTT,TRBV5-1,TRBJ2-3,.,.
CSAINPSGTSSHEQYF,TGCAGTGCCATAAATCCGTCCGGGACTAGCTCCCACGAGCAGTACTTC,TRBV20-1,TRBJ2-7,TRBD2,many
CASRSGGNSNQPQHF,TGTGCCAGCAGGTCCGGGGGGAATAGCAATCAGCCCCAGCATTTT,TRBV12-3/TRBV12-4,TRBJ1-5,.,few
CATKDGKGQRNSPLHF,TGTGCCACCAAAGATGGGAAGGGACAGCGAAATTCACCCCTCCACTTT,TRBV6-1,TRBJ1-6,TRBD1,few
CSAETGSETQYF,TGCAGCGCTGAAACAGGTAGCGAGACCCAGTACTTC,TRBV29-1,TRBJ2-5,.,few
CSAGTAGGSPLHF,TGCAGTGCCGGGACCGCGGGTGGTTCACCCCTCCACTTT,TRBV20-1,TRBJ1-6,.,few
CASRIRDRNYGYTF,TGTGCCAGCAGGATTAGAGACAGGAACTATGGCTACACCTTC,TRBV5-6,TRBJ1-2,.,.
CSARGANTEAFF,TGCAGTGCTAGGGGAGCGAACACTGAAGCTTTCTTT,TRBV20-1,TRBJ1-1,.,.
CASSPRTVTGELFF,TGTGCCAGCAGTCCCCGGACAGTCACCGGGGAGCTGTTTTTT,TRBV12-3/TRBV12-4,TRBJ2-2,.,many
CASSPSGIFHEQFF,TGTGCCAGCAGCCCTAGCGGGATCTTCCATGAGCAGTTCTTC,TRBV12-3/TRBV12-4,TRBJ2-1,TRBD2,.
CASSSYLGTVPEETQYF,TGTGCCAGCTCCTCGTACTTAGGGACAGTGCCCGAGGAGACCCAGTACTTC,TRBV18,TRBJ2-5,TRBD1,.
CASSYSNRGITEAFF,TGTGCCAGCAGTTACTCGAACAGGGGGATCACTGAAGCTTTCTTT,TRBV6-5,TRBJ1-1,TRBD1,few
CASSPGTSAETQYF,TGTGCCAGCAGTCCCGGGACTTCGGCGGAGACCCAGTACTTC,TRBV6-1,TRBJ2-5,.,.
CASSPTGLAGRQTQYF,TGTGCCAGCAGCCCGACCGGGCTAGCGGGAAGGCAGACCCAGTACTTC,TRBV7-9,TRBJ2-5,TRBD2,.
CASSFGAQNLYGW,TGTGCCAGCAGTTTTGGGGCGCAGAACCTCTATGGCTGG,TRBV12-3/TRBV12-4,TRBJ1-2,.,many
CASSDPEGRTGSLDTQYF,TGTGCCAGCAGTGATCCAGAAGGCAGGACAGGATCTTTGGATACGCAGTATTTT,TRBV25-1,TRBJ2-3,TRBD1,.
CASSQGGGGYTF,TGCGCCAGCAGCCAAGGAGGTGGTGGCTACACCTTC,TRBV4-3,TRBJ1-2,.,.
CSARDRGRSYEQYF,TGCAGTGCTAGAGACAGGGGGAGGTCCTACGAGCAGTACTTC,TRBV20-1,TRBJ2-7,.,few
CASSLGGVPEAFF,TGTGCCAGCAGCTTAGGAGGGGTCCCAGAAGCTTTCTTT,TRBV7-9,TRBJ1-1,.,many
CSVELAGYTDTQYF,TGCAGCGTGGAACTAGCGGGGTACACAGATACGCAGTATTTT,TRBV29-1,TRBJ2-3,TRBD2,many
CASSRWAGGQETQYF,TGTGCCAGTTCCCGATGGGCGGGAGGGCAAGAGACCCAGTACTTC,TRBV12-3/TRBV12-4,TRBJ2-5,TRBD2,many
CASSTTGLHEAFF,TGTGCCAGCAGCACGACAGGCCTACATGAAGCTTTCTTT,TRBV6-1,TRBJ1-1,.,.
CASSLPGKEQFF,TGCGCCAGCAGTCTACCGGGAAAAGAGCAGTTCTTC,TRBV4-3,TRBJ2-1,.,few